These T cell receptor beta chains were read from a single sample in a study of T cell responses to AZD1222 COVID-19 vaccine. The protocol was immunoSEQ multiplex PCR, while the TCRdb copy is restricted to in-frame clones and leaves out a portion. The table has approximately 81,000 clones, approximately 83% seen once; the top ten hold 1.3%. Here the sequenced sample was peripheral blood, taken 28 days after the second AZD1222 dose. All receptors come from an adult who received the AZD1222 COVID-19 vaccine. The CDR3 runs from the conserved cysteine through the conserved F or W. A D gene is named only where the DNA matches it firmly. Size values are once, few and many counts, or a class for expanded clones, and some rows have none.

clone_size,v_call,d_call,cdr3_length,j_call,cdr3_aa,cdr3_nt
NA,TRBV4-2,NA,16,TRBJ2-7,CASSRPGAGITYEQYF,TGTGCCAGCAGCCGACCAGGGGCGGGCATTACCTACGAGCAGTACTTC
NA,TRBV28,TRBD1,14,TRBJ1-1,CATYTGTGGAEAFF,TGTGCCACCTATACCGGGACAGGGGGAGCCGAAGCTTTCTTT
NA,TRBV9,NA,15,TRBJ2-2,CASSPRRGDTGELFF,TGTGCCAGCAGCCCCCGTAGGGGAGACACCGGGGAGCTGTTTTTT
few,TRBV28,NA,17,TRBJ2-4,CASSPANVQGTKNIQYF,TGTGCCAGCAGTCCCGCCAACGTTCAGGGAACCAAAAACATTCAGTACTTC
NA,TRBV19,NA,13,TRBJ1-5,CASSIDSHQPQHF,TGTGCCAGTAGTATAGACAGTCATCAGCCCCAGCATTTT
NA,TRBV15,TRBD1,18,TRBJ2-2,CATSRGLTGTGNTGELFF,TGTGCCACCAGCAGAGGTTTAACCGGGACAGGGAACACCGGGGAGCTGTTTTTT
few,TRBV5-1,NA,15,TRBJ2-5,CASSSTGRRQETQYF,TGCGCCAGCAGCTCTACGGGACGGCGGCAAGAGACCCAGTACTTC
NA,TRBV27,NA,14,TRBJ2-7,CASSGPGQYYEQYF,TGTGCCAGCAGTGGGCCTGGACAGTACTACGAGCAGTACTTC
NA,TRBV28,TRBD2,13,TRBJ2-3,CASSPPGRDTQYF,TGTGCCAGCAGTCCCCCCGGGAGGGATACGCAGTATTTT
NA,TRBV6-6,TRBD1,12,TRBJ2-7,CASSSGGYEQYF,TGTGCCAGCAGTTCAGGGGGCTACGAGCAGTACTTC
NA,TRBV27,NA,16,TRBJ2-3,CASSTVLGGEWDTQYF,TGTGCCAGCAGCACCGTACTAGGGGGAGAATGGGATACGCAGTATTTT
NA,TRBV5-1,TRBD1,16,TRBJ1-2,CASSSGQGARSSGYTF,TGCGCCAGCAGCTCAGGACAGGGGGCGAGGTCTAGTGGCTACACCTTC
NA,TRBV27,NA,14,TRBJ1-6,CASSLQGFNSPLHF,TGTGCCAGCAGTTTACAGGGGTTTAATTCACCCCTCCACTTT
once,TRBV4-1,NA,14,TRBJ1-5,CASSQPQGGQPQHF,TGCGCCAGCAGCCAACCCCAGGGCGGCCAGCCCCAGCATTTT
once,TRBV29-1,TRBD2,15,TRBJ2-5,CSALSTSGSGETQYF,TGCAGCGCCCTGAGTACTAGCGGGAGCGGTGAGACCCAGTACTTC
NA,TRBV7-2,NA,13,TRBJ2-2,CASSLAGTGELFF,TGTGCCAGCAGCTTAGCGGGCACCGGGGAGCTGTTTTTT
NA,TRBV9,NA,13,TRBJ2-1,CASSVEEGNEQFF,TGTGCCAGCAGCGTAGAGGAGGGGAATGAGCAGTTCTTC
NA,TRBV28,NA,15,TRBJ1-5,CASSLLQGSNQPQHF,TGTGCCAGCAGTTTACTCCAGGGGAGCAATCAGCCCCAGCATTTT
NA,TRBV30,NA,14,TRBJ1-4,CAWSPGHPNEKLFF,TGTGCCTGGAGCCCGGGACACCCTAATGAAAAACTGTTTTTT
NA,TRBV5-4,TRBD2,16,TRBJ2-1,CASSPGSGRANNEQFF,TGTGCCAGCAGCCCGGGTAGCGGGAGGGCCAACAATGAGCAGTTCTTC
NA,TRBV7-8,TRBD1,15,TRBJ1-2,CASSQTGQGNYGYTF,TGTGCCAGCAGCCAAACAGGACAGGGGAACTATGGCTACACCTTC
NA,TRBV7-8,NA,14,TRBJ1-2,CASSLETATYGYTF,TGTGCCAGCAGCTTAGAAACAGCTACCTATGGCTACACCTTC
NA,TRBV7-9,TRBD2,15,TRBJ2-7,CASSLRLAGGEEQYF,TGTGCCAGCAGCTTACGACTAGCGGGAGGGGAAGAGCAGTACTTC
NA,TRBV30,TRBD1,13,TRBJ1-2,CAWGGTESYGYTF,TGTGCCTGGGGTGGGACAGAAAGCTATGGCTACACCTTC
NA,TRBV11-2,NA,11,TRBJ1-4,CASTPDEKLFF,TGTGCCAGCACCCCGGATGAAAAACTGTTTTTT
NA,TRBV5-1,NA,14,TRBJ1-3,CASSDLGGRNTIYF,TGCGCCAGCAGCGATTTGGGTGGGAGAAACACCATATATTTT
NA,TRBV27,NA,15,TRBJ2-7,CASRLGASGSYEQYF,TGTGCCAGCAGGCTGGGGGCCAGCGGCTCCTACGAGCAGTACTTC
NA,TRBV2,NA,12,TRBJ1-2,CASSVREGGYTF,TGTGCCAGCAGTGTAAGGGAGGGTGGCTACACCTTC
NA,TRBV28,NA,12,TRBJ1-5,CASAQGKEPQHF,TGTGCCAGTGCTCAGGGGAAGGAGCCCCAGCATTTT
few,TRBV7-9,NA,15,TRBJ2-7,CASSSPLLGAGEQYF,TGTGCCAGCAGCTCACCCCTACTAGGGGCGGGCGAGCAGTACTTC
NA,TRBV5-1,NA,15,TRBJ1-6,CASSLDPGANSPLHF,TGCGCCAGCAGCTTGGATCCAGGGGCTAATTCACCCCTCCACTTT
NA,TRBV28,NA,17,TRBJ1-4,CASTNLRRWFSGEKLFF,TGTGCCAGCACCAATCTCCGTCGGTGGTTCTCGGGTGAAAAACTGTTTTTT
NA,TRBV5-4,TRBD1,15,TRBJ2-7,CASSQDRAASYEQYF,TGTGCCAGCAGCCAGGACAGGGCAGCGTCCTACGAGCAGTACTTC
few,TRBV5-1,NA,15,TRBJ1-1,CASSPEGARTTEAFF,TGCGCCAGCAGCCCCGAAGGGGCTAGAACAACTGAAGCTTTCTTT
NA,TRBV7-6,NA,15,TRBJ1-5,CASSLEMGPNQPQHF,TGTGCCAGCAGCTTAGAAATGGGGCCGAATCAGCCCCAGCATTTT
NA,TRBV6-6,TRBD2,14,TRBJ2-7,CASSSAGGPYEQYF,TGTGCCAGCAGTTCAGCGGGAGGGCCCTACGAGCAGTACTTC
NA,TRBV7-3,NA,13,TRBJ1-6,CASSLNLNSPLHF,TGTGCCAGCAGCTTAAATCTAAATTCACCCCTCCACTTT
NA,TRBV20-1,NA,11,TRBJ2-5,CSASLRETQYF,TGCAGTGCTTCCCTCAGGGAGACCCAGTACTTC
NA,TRBV2,NA,14,TRBJ1-6,CASRGGNYNSPLHF,TGTGCCAGCAGAGGGGGAAACTATAATTCACCCCTCCACTTT
NA,TRBV11-2,NA,17,TRBJ1-2,CASSLDREETARNGYTF,TGTGCCAGCAGCTTAGATCGAGAGGAAACAGCTAGGAATGGCTACACCTTC
NA,TRBV18,NA,12,TRBJ2-7,CASSPPSYEQYF,TGTGCCAGCTCACCACCTAGTTACGAGCAGTACTTC
NA,TRBV19,TRBD2,16,TRBJ2-1,CASSIGTSGKRNEQFF,TGTGCCAGTAGTATAGGGACTAGCGGGAAAAGGAATGAGCAGTTCTTC
NA,TRBV7-9,TRBD1,14,TRBJ1-2,CASSFFTGGGGYTF,TGTGCCAGCAGTTTTTTCACAGGGGGAGGCGGCTACACCTTC
NA,TRBV5-1,NA,13,TRBJ2-7,CASSVGSGYEQYF,TGCGCCAGCAGCGTAGGGTCCGGCTACGAGCAGTACTTC
few,TRBV27,TRBD1,14,TRBJ1-2,CASRPYRGGDGYTF,TGTGCCAGCAGGCCTTACAGGGGTGGGGATGGCTACACCTTC
once,TRBV2,NA,18,TRBJ2-1,CASSEMGLWSSSYNEQFF,TGTGCCAGCAGTGAAATGGGTTTGTGGTCAAGCTCCTACAATGAGCAGTTCTTC
NA,TRBV15,NA,15,TRBJ1-6,CATSRDFVVGSPLHF,TGTGCCACCAGCAGAGATTTCGTTGTCGGTTCACCCCTCCACTTT
few,TRBV7-6,NA,15,TRBJ1-6,CASSLGGPGGSPLHF,TGTGCCAGCAGCTTAGGGGGGCCGGGTGGTTCACCCCTCCACTTT